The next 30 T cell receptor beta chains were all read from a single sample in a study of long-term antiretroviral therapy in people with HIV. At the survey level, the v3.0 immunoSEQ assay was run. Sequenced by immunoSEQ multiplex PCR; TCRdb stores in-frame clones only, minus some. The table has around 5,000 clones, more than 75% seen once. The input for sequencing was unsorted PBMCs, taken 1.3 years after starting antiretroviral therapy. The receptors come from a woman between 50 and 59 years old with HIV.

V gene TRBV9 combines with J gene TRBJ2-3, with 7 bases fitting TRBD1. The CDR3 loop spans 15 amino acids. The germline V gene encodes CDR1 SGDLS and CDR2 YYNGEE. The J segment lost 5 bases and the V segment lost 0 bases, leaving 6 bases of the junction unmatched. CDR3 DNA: TGTGCCAGCAGCGTAGGGACAGGAGCAGGAGATACGCAGTATTTT. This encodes CASSVGTGAGDTQYF.

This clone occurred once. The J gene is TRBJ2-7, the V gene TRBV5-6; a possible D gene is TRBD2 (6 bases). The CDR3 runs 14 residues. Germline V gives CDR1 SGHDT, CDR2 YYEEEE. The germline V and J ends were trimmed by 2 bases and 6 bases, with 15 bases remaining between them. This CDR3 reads CASSFSAGFPEQYV. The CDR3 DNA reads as TGTGCCAGCAGCTTTTCGGCGGGGTTCCCCGAGCAGTACGTC.

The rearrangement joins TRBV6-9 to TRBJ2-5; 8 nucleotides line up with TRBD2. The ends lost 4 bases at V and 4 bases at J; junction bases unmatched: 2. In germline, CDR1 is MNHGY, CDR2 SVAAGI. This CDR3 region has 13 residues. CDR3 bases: TGTGCCAGCAGTTCCCGGGGGGGAGAGACCCAGTACTTC. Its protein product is CASSSRGGETQYF.

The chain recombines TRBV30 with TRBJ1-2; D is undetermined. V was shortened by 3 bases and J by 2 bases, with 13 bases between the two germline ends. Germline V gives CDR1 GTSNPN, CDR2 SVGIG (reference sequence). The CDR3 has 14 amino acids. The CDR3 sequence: CAWRTSGSNYGYTF. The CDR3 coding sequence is TGTGCCTGGAGGACCTCGGGAAGCAACTATGGCTACACCTTC.

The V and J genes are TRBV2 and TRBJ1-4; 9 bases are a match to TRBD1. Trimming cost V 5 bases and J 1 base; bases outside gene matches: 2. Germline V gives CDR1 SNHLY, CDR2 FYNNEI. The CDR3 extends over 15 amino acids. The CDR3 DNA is TGTGCCAGCAGTAGACAGGGGGTAACTAATGAAAAACTGTTTTTT. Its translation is CASSRQGVTNEKLFF.

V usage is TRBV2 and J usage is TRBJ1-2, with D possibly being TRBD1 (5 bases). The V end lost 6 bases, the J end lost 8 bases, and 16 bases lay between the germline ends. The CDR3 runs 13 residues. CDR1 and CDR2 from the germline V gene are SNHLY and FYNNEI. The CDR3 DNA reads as TGTGCCAGCAGAGCAGGGACCACTCGGGGCTACACCTTC. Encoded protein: CASRAGTTRGYTF. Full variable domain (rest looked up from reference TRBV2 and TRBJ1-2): EPEVTQTPSHQVTQMGQEVILRCVPISNHLYFYWYRQILGQKVEFLVSFYNNEISEKSEIFDDQFSVERPDGSNFTLKIRSTKLEDSAMYFCASRAGTTRGYTFGSGTRLTVV.

CDR3 nucleotide sequence: TGTGCCAGCAGCGAGGGACTGTCCTACGAGCAGTACGTC. This encodes CASSEGLSYEQYV. The V gene is TRBV7-9, the J gene TRBJ2-7; D possibly corresponds to TRBD2 (6 bases). V was pared by 5 bases and J by 1 base, with 9 bases between. Per germline, CDR1 SEHNR and CDR2 FQNEAQ (reference sequence). The CDR3 runs 13 residues.

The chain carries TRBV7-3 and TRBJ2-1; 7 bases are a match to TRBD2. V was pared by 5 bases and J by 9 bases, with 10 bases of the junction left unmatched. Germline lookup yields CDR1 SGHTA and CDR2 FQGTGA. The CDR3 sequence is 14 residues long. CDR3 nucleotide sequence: TGTGCCAGCAGCGGACGGGCTAGCGGAAGTGAGCAGTTCTTC. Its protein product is CASSGRASGSEQFF.

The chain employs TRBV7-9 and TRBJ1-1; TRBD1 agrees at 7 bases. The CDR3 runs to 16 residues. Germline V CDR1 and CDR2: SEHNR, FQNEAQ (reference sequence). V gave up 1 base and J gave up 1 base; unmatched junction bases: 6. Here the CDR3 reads CASSLGVGGANTEAFF. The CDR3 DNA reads TGTGCCAGCAGCTTAGGGGTAGGGGGCGCGAACACTGAAGCTTTCTTT. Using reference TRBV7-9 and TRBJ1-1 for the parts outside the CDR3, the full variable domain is DTGVSQNPRHKITKRGQNVTFRCDPISEHNRLYWYRQTLGQGPEFLTYFQNEAQLEKSRLLSDRFSAERPKGSFSTLEIQRTEQGDSAMYLCASSLGVGGANTEAFFGQGTRLTVV.

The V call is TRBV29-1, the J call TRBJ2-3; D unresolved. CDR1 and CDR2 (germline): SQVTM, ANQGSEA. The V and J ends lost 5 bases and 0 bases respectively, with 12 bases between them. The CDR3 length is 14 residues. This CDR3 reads CSVPEGASTDTQYF. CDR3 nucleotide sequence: TGCAGCGTTCCCGAAGGAGCTAGCACAGATACGCAGTATTTT.

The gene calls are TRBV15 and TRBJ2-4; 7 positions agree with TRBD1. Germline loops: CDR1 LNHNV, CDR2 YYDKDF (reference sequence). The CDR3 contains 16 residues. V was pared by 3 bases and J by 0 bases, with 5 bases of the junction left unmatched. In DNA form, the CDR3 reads TGTGCCACCAGCAGGGTTACAGGGGTAGCCAAAAACATTCAGTACTTC. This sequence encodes CATSRVTGVAKNIQYF. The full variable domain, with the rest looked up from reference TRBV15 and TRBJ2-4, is DAMVIQNPRYQVTQFGKPVTLSCSQTLNHNVMYWYQQKSSQAPKLLFHYYDKDFNNEADTPDNFQSRRPNTSFCFLDIRSPGLGDTAMYLCATSRVTGVAKNIQYFGAGTRLSVL.

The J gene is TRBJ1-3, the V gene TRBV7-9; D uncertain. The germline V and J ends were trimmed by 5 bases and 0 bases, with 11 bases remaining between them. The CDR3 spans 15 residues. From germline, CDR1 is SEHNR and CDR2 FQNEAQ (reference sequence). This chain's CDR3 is CASSRDFSSGNTIYF. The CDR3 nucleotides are TGTGCCAGCAGCCGTGACTTTAGCTCTGGAAACACCATATATTTT.

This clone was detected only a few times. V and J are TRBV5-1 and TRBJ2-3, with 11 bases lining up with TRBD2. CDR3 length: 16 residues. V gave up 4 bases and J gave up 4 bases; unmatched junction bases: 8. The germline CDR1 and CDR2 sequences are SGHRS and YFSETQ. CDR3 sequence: CASSPALAGASDTQYF. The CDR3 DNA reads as TGCGCCAGCAGCCCCGCACTAGCGGGGGCGTCAGATACGCAGTATTTT. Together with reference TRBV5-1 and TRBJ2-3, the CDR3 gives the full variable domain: KAGVTQTPRYLIKTRGQQVTLSCSPISGHRSVSWYQQTPGQGLQFLFEYFSETQRNKGNFPGRFSGRQFSNSRSEMNVSTLELGDSALYLCASSPALAGASDTQYFGPGTRLTVL.

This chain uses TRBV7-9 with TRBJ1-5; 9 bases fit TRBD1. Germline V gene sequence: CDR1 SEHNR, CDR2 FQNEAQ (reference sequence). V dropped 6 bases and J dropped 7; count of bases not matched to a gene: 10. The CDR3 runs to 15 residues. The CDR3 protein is CASSSGTGRQQPQHF. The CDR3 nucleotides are TGTGCCAGCAGTTCAGGGACAGGGAGACAACAGCCCCAGCATTTT.

CDR3 in amino acids: CASSYLQGTQETQYF. CDR3 nucleotide sequence: TGCGCCAGCAGCTACCTACAGGGGACCCAAGAGACCCAGTACTTC. The chain couples TRBV5-1 to TRBJ2-5, with 7 nucleotides matching TRBD1. CDR1 is SGHRS and CDR2 is YFSETQ in the germline V gene. There are 15 residues in the CDR3. The ends lost 3 bases at V and 1 base at J; junction bases unmatched: 6.

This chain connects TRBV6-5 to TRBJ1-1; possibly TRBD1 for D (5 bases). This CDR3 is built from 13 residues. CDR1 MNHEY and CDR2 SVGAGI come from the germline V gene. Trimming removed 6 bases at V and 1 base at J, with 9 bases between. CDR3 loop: CASRRGRNTEAFF. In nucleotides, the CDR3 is TGTGCCAGCAGACGGGGACGGAACACTGAAGCTTTCTTT.

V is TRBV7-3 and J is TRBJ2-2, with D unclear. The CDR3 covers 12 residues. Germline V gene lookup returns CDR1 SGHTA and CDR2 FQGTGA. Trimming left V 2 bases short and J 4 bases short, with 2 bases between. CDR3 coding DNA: TGTGCCAGCAGCTTAGGCACCGGGGAGCTGTTTTTT. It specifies CASSLGTGELFF.

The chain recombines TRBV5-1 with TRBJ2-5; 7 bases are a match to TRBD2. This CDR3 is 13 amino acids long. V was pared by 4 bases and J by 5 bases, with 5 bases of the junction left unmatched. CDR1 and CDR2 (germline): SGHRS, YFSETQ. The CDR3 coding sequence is TGCGCCAGCAGCACTGGACTAGGGGAGACCCAGTACTTC. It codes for CASSTGLGETQYF.

CDR3: CASSVSGVYSNQPQHF. The CDR3 DNA follows: TGCGCCAGCAGTGTGAGCGGGGTATATAGCAATCAGCCCCAGCATTTT. The genes are TRBV10-2 and TRBJ1-5; D is ambiguous. Deletions cut 4 bases from V and 0 bases from J, with 13 bases between. Germline V CDR1 and CDR2: WSHSY, SAAADI. The CDR3 has 16 amino acids.

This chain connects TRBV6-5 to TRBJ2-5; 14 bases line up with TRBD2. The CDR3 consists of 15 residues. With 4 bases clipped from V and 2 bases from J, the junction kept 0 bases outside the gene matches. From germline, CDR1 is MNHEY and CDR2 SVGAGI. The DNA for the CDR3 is TGTGCCAGCAGTTGGACTAGCGGGGGGCAAGAGACCCAGTACTTC. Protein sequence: CASSWTSGGQETQYF.

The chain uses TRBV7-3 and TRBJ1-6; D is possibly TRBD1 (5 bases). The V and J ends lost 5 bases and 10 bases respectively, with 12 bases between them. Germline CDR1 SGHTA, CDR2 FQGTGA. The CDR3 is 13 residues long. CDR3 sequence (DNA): TGTGCCAGCAGCCGCAGCAGGGAATCACCCCTCCACTTT. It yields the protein CASSRSRESPLHF.

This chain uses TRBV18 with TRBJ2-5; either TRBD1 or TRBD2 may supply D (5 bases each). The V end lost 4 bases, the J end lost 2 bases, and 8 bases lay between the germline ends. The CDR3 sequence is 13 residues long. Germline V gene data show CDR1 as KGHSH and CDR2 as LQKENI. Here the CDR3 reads CASSRDVQETQYF. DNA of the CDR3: TGTGCCAGCTCACGGGACGTTCAAGAGACCCAGTACTTC.

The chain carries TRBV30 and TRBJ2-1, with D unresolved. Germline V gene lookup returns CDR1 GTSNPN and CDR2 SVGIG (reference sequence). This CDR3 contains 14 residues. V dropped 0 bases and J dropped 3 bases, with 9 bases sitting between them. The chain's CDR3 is CAWSVGLNYNEQFF. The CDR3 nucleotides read TGTGCCTGGAGTGTTGGGCTAAACTACAATGAGCAGTTCTTC.

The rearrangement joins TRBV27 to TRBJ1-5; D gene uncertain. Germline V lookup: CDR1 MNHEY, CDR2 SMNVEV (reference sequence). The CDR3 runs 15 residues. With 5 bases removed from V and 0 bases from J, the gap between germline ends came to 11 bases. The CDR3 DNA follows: TGTGCCAGCAGTCCTAACGGGTATAGCAATCAGCCCCAGCATTTT. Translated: CASSPNGYSNQPQHF.

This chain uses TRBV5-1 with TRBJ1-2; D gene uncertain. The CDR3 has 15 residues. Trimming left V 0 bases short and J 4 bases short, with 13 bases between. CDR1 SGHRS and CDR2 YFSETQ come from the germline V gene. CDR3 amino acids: CASSLEHADFYGYTF. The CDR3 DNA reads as TGCGCCAGCAGCTTGGAGCACGCGGATTTCTATGGCTACACCTTC.

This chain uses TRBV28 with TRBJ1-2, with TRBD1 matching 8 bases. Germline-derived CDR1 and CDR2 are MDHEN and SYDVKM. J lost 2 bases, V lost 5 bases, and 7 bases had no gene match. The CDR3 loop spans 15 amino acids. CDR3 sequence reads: CASSPLQGANYGYTF. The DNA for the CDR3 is TGTGCCAGCAGTCCGCTCCAGGGGGCAAACTATGGCTACACCTTC.

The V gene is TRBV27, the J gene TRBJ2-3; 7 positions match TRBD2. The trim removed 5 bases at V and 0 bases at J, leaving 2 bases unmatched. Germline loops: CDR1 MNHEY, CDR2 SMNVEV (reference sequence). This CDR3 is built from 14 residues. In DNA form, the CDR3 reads TGTGCCAGCAGTCGGGGGGTAAGCACAGATACGCAGTATTTT. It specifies CASSRGVSTDTQYF.

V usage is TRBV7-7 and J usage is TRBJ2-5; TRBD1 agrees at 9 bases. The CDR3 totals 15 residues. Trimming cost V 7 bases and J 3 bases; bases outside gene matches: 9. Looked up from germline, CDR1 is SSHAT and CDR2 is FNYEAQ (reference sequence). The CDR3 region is CASTQGTGMKETQYF. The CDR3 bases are TGTGCCAGCACCCAAGGGACAGGGATGAAAGAGACCCAGTACTTC.

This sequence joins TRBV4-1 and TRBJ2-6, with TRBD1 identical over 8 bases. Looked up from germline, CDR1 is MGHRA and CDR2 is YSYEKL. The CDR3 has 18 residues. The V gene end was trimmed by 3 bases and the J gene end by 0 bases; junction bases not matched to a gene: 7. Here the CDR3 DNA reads TGCGCCAGCAGCCACCCACAGGGGGTAGACTCTGGGGCCAACGTCCTGACTTTC. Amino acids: CASSHPQGVDSGANVLTF.

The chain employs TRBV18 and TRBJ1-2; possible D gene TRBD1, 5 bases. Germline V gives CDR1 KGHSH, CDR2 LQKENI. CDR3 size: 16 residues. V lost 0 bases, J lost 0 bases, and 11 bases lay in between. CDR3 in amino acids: CASSPPDRGANYGYTF. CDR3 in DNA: TGTGCCAGCTCACCACCGGACCGGGGGGCTAACTATGGCTACACCTTC.